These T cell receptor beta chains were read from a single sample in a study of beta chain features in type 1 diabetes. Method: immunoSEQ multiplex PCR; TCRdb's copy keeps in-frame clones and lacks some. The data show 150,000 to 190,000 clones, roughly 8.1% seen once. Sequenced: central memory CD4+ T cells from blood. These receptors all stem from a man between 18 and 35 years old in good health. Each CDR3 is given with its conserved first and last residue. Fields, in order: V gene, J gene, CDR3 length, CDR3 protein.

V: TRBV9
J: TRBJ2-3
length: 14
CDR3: CASSVALQTDTQYF

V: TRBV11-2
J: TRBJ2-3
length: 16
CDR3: CASSLLSGGLTDTQYF

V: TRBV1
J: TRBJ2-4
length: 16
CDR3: CTSSRPLGLAGEDGYF

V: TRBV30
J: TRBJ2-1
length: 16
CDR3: CAWSRGGGSFYNEQFF

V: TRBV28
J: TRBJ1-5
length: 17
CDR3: CASSSSRLGHFNQPQHF

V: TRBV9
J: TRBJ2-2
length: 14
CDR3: CASSGSPNTGELFF

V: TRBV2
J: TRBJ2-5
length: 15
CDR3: CASSERGTVKETQYF

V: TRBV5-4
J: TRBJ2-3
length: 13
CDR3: CASRPIAGDTQYF

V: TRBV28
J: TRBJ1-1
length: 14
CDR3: CASSSGGWNTEAFF

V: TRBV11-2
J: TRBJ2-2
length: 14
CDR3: CASSLVEGSGELFF

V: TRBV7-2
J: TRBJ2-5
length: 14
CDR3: CASRGMEGRETQYF

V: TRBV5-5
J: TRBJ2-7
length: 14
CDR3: CASSPLAEPYEQYF

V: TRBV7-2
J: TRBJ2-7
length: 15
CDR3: CASSLGWGVGYEQYF

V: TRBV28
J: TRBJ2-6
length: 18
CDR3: CASSPMTGGGKGANVLTF

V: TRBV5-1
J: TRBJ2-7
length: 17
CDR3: CASSLAGWGTGGNEQYF

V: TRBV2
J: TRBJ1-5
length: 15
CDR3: CASRKGQGGPQPQHF

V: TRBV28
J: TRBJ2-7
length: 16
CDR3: CASSSGALQVSYEQYF

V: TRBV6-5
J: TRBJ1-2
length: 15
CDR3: CASRATTLRGYGYTF

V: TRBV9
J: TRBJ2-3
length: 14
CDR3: CASSIRQGADTQYF

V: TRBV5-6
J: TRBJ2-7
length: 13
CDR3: CASSRGRIYEQYF

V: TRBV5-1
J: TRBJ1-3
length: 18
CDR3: CASSLDTPGTSSGNTIYF

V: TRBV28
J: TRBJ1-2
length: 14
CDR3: CASRPGQGRVGYTF

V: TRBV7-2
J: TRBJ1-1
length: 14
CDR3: CASSLLWGETEAFF

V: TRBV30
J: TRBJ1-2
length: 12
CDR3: CAWSVWGRVDTF

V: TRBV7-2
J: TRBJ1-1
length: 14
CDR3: CASRAAGGNTEAFF

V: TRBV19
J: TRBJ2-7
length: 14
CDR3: CASSIQGGPYEQYF

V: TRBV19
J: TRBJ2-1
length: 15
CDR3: CASRGRDRVGDEQFF

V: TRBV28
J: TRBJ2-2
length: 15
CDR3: CASSFPGLNTGELFF

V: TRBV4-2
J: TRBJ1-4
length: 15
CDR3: CASSQDQTGGDKLFF

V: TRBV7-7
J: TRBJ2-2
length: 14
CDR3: CASSPTLNTGELFF

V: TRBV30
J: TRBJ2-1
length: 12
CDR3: CAWSALANEQFF

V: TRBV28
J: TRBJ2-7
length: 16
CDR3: CASSTPGQGETYEQYF

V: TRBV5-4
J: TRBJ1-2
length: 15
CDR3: CASSLERTWSNGYTF

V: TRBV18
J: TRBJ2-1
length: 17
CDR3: CASSPPGRGRSHNEQFF

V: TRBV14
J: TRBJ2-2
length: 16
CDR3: CASSPLRGRWIGELFF

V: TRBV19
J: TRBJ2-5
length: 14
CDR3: CASSISGVQETQYF

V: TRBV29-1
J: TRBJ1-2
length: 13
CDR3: CSVGSELNYGYTF

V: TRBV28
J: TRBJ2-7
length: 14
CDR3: CASRYSGTRGEQYF

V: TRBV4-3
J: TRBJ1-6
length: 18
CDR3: CASSQDWGQSVDNSPLHF

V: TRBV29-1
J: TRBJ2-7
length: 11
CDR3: CSARGTYEQYF

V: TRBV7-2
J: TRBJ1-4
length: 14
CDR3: CASSLGGGNEKLFF

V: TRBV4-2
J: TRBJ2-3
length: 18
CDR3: CASSLNAGIAGGLDTQYF

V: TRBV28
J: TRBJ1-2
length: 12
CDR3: CASRQTTYGYTF

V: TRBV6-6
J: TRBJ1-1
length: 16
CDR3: CASSSPDRGLSTEAFF

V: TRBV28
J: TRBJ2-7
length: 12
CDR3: CASSGWDYEQYF

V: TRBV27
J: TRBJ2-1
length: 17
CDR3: CASSLTGRFGGQGEQFF

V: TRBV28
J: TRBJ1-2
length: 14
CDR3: CASSRAGAFYGYTF

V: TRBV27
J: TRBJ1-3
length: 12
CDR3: CASPGGGNTIYF

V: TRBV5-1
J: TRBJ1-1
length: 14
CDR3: CASSLVGGGYEAFF

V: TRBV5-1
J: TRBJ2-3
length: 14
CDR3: CASSTLAGTDTQYF

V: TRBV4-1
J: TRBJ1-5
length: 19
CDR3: CASSQDLFGFARTRQPQHF

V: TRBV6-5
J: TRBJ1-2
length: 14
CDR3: CASVLGLGIFGYTF

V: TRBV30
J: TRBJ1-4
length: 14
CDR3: CAWSSGITNEKLFF

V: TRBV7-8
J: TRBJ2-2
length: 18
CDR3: CASSLRGGGQGNTGELFF

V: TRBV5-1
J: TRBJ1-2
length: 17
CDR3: CASSSQPGQGDNYGYTF